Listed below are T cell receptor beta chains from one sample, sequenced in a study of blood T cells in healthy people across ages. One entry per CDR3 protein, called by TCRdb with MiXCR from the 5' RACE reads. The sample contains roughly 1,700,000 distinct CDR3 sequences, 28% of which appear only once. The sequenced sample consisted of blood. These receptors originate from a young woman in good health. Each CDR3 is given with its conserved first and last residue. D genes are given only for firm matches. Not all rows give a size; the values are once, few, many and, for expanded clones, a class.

CASSLTWGVAYERYF TGCGCCAGCAGCCTAACGTGGGGGGTAGCCTACGAGCGGTACTTC NA NA TRBJ2-5 TRBV5-1
CAGRRGASTEAFF TGTGCCGGCAGGCGGGGGGCGAGCACTGAAGCTTTCTTT NA NA TRBJ1-1 TRBV6-5
CSVGLMGGRQETQYF TGCAGCGTTGGCCTCATGGGAGGGAGGCAAGAGACCCAGTACTTC TRBD2 many TRBJ2-5 TRBV29-1
CASRQGLTNEKLFF TGTGCCAGCCGACAGGGACTGACTAATGAAAAACTGTTTTTT TRBD1 NA TRBJ1-4 TRBV6-1
CSAYDRAYEQYF TGCAGCGCCTACGACAGGGCCTACGAGCAGTACTTC TRBD1 many TRBJ2-7 TRBV29-1
CSVDGGTGELFF TGCAGCGTTGACGGCGGCACCGGGGAGCTGTTTTTT NA few TRBJ2-2 TRBV29-1
CSVLAQGQGRETQYF TGCAGCGTCCTCGCCCAGGGACAGGGTAGAGAGACCCAGTACTTC TRBD1 few TRBJ2-5 TRBV29-1
CASSFLAGDNEQFF TGTGCCAGCAGCTTCCTAGCGGGGGACAATGAGCAGTTCTTC TRBD2 many TRBJ2-1 TRBV7-9
CASSVGGGLVYNEQFF TGTGCCAGCAGCGTAGGCGGGGGGTTGGTCTACAATGAGCAGTTCTTC TRBD2 many TRBJ2-1 TRBV9
CASTLGTGTQETQYF TGTGCCAGCACCTTAGGGACAGGGACACAGGAGACCCAGTACTTC TRBD1 few TRBJ2-5 TRBV28
CASKGDTQYF TGTGCCAGCAAGGGAGATACGCAGTATTTT NA many TRBJ2-3 TRBV27
CASSVVGEPGELFF TGTGCCAGCAGCGTAGTGGGGGAGCCCGGGGAGCTGTTTTTT NA NA TRBJ2-2 TRBV9
CASSGGPAYNEQFF TGTGCCAGCAGCGGGGGCCCCGCCTACAATGAGCAGTTCTTC NA few TRBJ2-1 TRBV7-2
CASSLTGTGGANVLTF TGTGCCAGCAGCTTAACGGGGACAGGCGGGGCCAACGTCCTGACTTTC TRBD1 few TRBJ2-6 TRBV7-3
CASSLPGFYEQYF TGTGCCAGCAGCTTGCCAGGGTTCTACGAGCAGTACTTC NA NA TRBJ2-7 TRBV5-5
CSVAQGTDQPQHF TGCAGCGTCGCACAGGGGACGGATCAGCCCCAGCATTTT TRBD1 NA TRBJ1-5 TRBV29-1
CASNQDSQAPEAFF TGCGCCAGCAACCAAGATAGTCAGGCCCCTGAAGCTTTCTTT NA NA TRBJ1-1 TRBV4-3
CSVGPGTSEHSYNEQFF TGCAGCGTTGGGCCCGGGACTAGCGAACACTCCTACAATGAGCAGTTCTTC TRBD2 many TRBJ2-1 TRBV29-1
CASAKRDSLLSEQYF TGTGCCAGCGCCAAGAGGGACAGCCTACTCTCCGAGCAGTACTTC TRBD1 few TRBJ2-7 TRBV12-3/TRBV12-4
CASSLQGLQETQFF TGTGCCAGCAGTTTGCAGGGGCTACAAGAGACCCAGTTCTTC NA NA TRBJ2-1 TRBV12-3/TRBV12-4
CASRRGGVEEQFF TGTGCCAGTCGCCGGGGGGGGGTGGAGGAGCAGTTCTTC TRBD2 NA TRBJ2-1 TRBV2
CASSYFALTRPYEQYF TGTGCCAGCAGTTACTTCGCACTGACACGACCCTACGAGCAGTACTTC NA few TRBJ2-7 TRBV6-2/TRBV6-3
CSARGTYNEQFF TGCAGCGCGAGGGGAACCTACAATGAGCAGTTCTTC NA many TRBJ2-1 TRBV20-1
CASSLGGVLGNEQFF TGTGCCAGCAGCTTAGGAGGGGTTCTTGGCAATGAGCAGTTCTTC NA NA TRBJ2-1 TRBV7-2
CASSVEEDGQFF TGTGCCAGCAGCGTAGAAGAGGATGGGCAGTTCTTC NA NA TRBJ2-1 TRBV9
CRAWKGRTEAFF TGCAGGGCTTGGAAAGGGCGCACTGAAGCTTTCTTT NA NA TRBJ1-1 TRBV20-1
CASSLGHRGNQPQHF TGTGCCAGCAGCTTGGGCCACCGGGGCAATCAGCCCCAGCATTTT NA NA TRBJ1-5 TRBV5-6
CASSPLMTGPTKAFF TGTGCCAGCAGCCCGCTAATGACAGGGCCCACTAAAGCTTTCTTT TRBD1 once TRBJ1-1 TRBV7-2
CSVETRLILNTEAFF TGCAGCGTTGAAACGCGTCTTATTCTTAACACTGAAGCTTTCTTT NA few TRBJ1-1 TRBV29-1
CAWSVYGRFGTQYF TGTGCCTGGAGTGTATACGGGAGATTTGGGACCCAGTACTTC NA many TRBJ2-5 TRBV30
CASTKTGLNTEAFF TGTGCCAGCACTAAGACAGGGCTGAACACTGAAGCTTTCTTT TRBD1 NA TRBJ1-1 TRBV12-3/TRBV12-4
CASGEVYNEKLFF TGTGCCAGCGGGGAGGTTTATAATGAAAAACTGTTTTTT NA many TRBJ1-4 TRBV11-2
CASSLARGQTETQYF TGTGCCAGCAGCTTAGCCAGGGGGCAGACAGAGACCCAGTACTTC TRBD1 many TRBJ2-5 TRBV7-2
CTSSSRNIQYF TGTACCAGCAGTTCGAGGAACATTCAGTACTTC NA NA TRBJ2-4 TRBV28
CASSFWESVPSYGYTF TGTGCCAGCAGTTTCTGGGAGTCAGTCCCTAGCTATGGCTACACCTTC NA once TRBJ1-2 TRBV7-2
CASSQFTGPSSGANVLTF TGCGCCAGCAGCCAGTTTACAGGGCCAAGCTCTGGGGCCAACGTCCTGACTTTC NA few TRBJ2-6 TRBV4-3
CATSVSHKRAYEQYF TGTGCCACCAGTGTATCACACAAGAGGGCCTACGAGCAGTACTTC NA NA TRBJ2-7 TRBV24-1
CASSSRTDYEQYF TGTGCCAGCAGTTCTAGGACAGACTACGAGCAGTACTTC NA many TRBJ2-7 TRBV28
CSARDSYNEQFF TGCAGTGCTAGGGACAGCTACAATGAGCAGTTCTTC NA NA TRBJ2-1 TRBV20-1
CASGEAPTGIYEQYF TGTGCCAGCGGTGAAGCACCGACAGGGATCTACGAGCAGTACTTC TRBD1 few TRBJ2-7 TRBV6-1
CASSERVAEQFF TGTGCCAGCAGTGAAAGGGTAGCGGAGCAGTTCTTC NA few TRBJ2-1 TRBV2
CASTRTSEYNEQFF TGTGCCAGCACCCGGACTAGCGAGTACAATGAGCAGTTCTTC TRBD2 few TRBJ2-1 TRBV12-3/TRBV12-4
CATSRDQGEQYF TGTGCCACCAGCAGAGATCAAGGCGAGCAGTACTTC NA few TRBJ2-7 TRBV15
CASSLGGSLNEKLFF TGTGCCAGCAGCTTAGGGGGCAGCCTTAATGAAAAACTGTTTTTT NA few TRBJ1-4 TRBV7-2
CASRGRPSTDTQYF TGTGCCAGCCGGGGTAGACCCAGCACAGATACGCAGTATTTT NA few TRBJ2-3 TRBV6-6
CAISRQGNTEAFF TGTGCCATCAGTCGACAGGGGAACACTGAAGCTTTCTTT TRBD1 NA TRBJ1-1 TRBV10-3
CASSPSGGALNEQFF TGTGCCAGCAGTCCAAGCGGGGGGGCGCTTAATGAGCAGTTCTTC TRBD2 few TRBJ2-1 TRBV6-2/TRBV6-3